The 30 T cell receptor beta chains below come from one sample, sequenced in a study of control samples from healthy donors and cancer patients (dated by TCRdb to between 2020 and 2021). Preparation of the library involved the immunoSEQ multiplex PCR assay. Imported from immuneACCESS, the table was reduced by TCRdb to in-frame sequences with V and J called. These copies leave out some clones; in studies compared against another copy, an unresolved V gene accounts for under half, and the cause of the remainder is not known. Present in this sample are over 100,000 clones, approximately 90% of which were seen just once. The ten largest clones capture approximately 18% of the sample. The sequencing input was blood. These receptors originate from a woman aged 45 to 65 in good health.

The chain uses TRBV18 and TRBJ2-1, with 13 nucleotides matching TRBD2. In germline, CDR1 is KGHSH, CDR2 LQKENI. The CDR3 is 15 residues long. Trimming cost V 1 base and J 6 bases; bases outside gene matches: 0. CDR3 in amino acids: CASSPRTSGSNEQFF. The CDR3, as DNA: TGTGCCAGCTCACCACGGACTAGCGGGAGCAATGAGCAGTTCTTC.

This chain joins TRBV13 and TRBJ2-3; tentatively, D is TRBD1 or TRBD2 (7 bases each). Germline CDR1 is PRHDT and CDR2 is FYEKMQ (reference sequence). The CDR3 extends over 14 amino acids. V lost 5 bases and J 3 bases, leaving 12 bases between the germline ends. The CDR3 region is CASSPGGGTDTQYF. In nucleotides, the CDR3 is TGTGCCAGCAGCCCAGGGGGGGGGACAGATACGCAGTATTTT. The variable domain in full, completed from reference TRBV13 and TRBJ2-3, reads AAGVIQSPRHLIKEKRETATLKCYPIPRHDTVYWYQQGPGQDPQFLISFYEKMQSDKGSIPDRFSAQQFSDYHSELNMSSLELGDSALYFCASSPGGGTDTQYFGPGTRLTVL.

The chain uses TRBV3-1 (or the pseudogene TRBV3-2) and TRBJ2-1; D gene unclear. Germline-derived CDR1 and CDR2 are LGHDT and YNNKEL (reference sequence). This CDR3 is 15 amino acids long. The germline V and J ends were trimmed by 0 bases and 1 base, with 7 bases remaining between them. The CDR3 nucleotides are TGTGCCAGCAGCCAAGAAACCGGATCCTACAATGAGCAGTTCTTC. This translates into CASSQETGSYNEQFF.

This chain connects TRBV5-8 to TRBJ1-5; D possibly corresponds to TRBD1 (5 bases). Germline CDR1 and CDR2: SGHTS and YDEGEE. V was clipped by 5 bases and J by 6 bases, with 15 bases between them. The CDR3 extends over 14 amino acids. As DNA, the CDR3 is TGTGCCAGCAGAGTTAAGGGGCCGAGTCAGCCCCAGCATTTT. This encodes CASRVKGPSQPQHF.

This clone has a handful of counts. The CDR3 here is CASSLWGPPTGELFF. The CDR3 DNA sequence: TGTGCCAGCAGCTTATGGGGGCCCCCAACCGGGGAGCTGTTTTTT. The chain uses TRBV7-2 and TRBJ2-2; TRBD1 might be the D (6 bases). The CDR3 is made up of 15 amino acids. The V end was cut by 2 bases, the J end by 5 bases, with 12 bases between. The germline V gene has CDR1 SGHTA and CDR2 FQGNSA.

CDR3 sequence: CASSFGGGETQYF. The CDR3 DNA reads TGTGCCAGCAGCTTTGGCGGGGGGGAGACCCAGTACTTC. This chain joins TRBV11-2 and TRBJ2-5; 8 bases are shared with TRBD2. V lost 3 bases to trimming and J lost 5 bases; unmatched junction nucleotides: 2. Per the germline V gene, CDR1 is SGHAT and CDR2 is FQNNGV. This CDR3 has 13 amino acids.

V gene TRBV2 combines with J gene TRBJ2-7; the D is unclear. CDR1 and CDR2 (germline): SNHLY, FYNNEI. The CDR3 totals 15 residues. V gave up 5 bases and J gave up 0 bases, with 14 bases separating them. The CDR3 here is CASSSRQTTSYEQYF. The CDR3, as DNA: TGTGCCAGCAGTTCGAGGCAGACGACCTCCTACGAGCAGTACTTC.

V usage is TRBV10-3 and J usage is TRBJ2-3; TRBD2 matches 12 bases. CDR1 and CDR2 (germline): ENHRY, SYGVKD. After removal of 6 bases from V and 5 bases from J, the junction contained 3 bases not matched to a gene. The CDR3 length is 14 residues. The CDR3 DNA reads TGTGCCATCAGCGCTAGCGGGAGGGGAGATACGCAGTATTTT. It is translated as CAISASGRGDTQYF.

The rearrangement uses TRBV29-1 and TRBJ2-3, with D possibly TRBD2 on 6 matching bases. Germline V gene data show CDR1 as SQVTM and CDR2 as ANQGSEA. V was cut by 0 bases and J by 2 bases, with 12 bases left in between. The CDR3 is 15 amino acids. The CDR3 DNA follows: TGCAGCGTTGAAGATGCTCGGGAGTACACAGATACGCAGTATTTT. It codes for CSVEDAREYTDTQYF.

The CDR3 loop reads CASSGGAGGAGELFF. The CDR3 DNA reads as TGTGCCAGCAGTGGGGGAGCGGGAGGGGCCGGGGAGCTGTTTTTT. The rearrangement uses TRBV11-2 and TRBJ2-2; 10 bases agree with TRBD2. The CDR3 runs 15 residues. The germline gives CDR1 SGHAT, CDR2 FQNNGV. Unmatched junction bases numbered 7, after V lost 6 bases and J lost 6 bases. Drawing the rest from reference TRBV11-2 and TRBJ2-2, the complete variable domain is EAGVAQSPRYKIIEKRQSVAFWCNPISGHATLYWYQQILGQGPKLLIQFQNNGVVDDSQLPKDRFSAERLKGVDSTLKIQPAKLEDSAVYLCASSGGAGGAGELFFGEGSRLTVL.

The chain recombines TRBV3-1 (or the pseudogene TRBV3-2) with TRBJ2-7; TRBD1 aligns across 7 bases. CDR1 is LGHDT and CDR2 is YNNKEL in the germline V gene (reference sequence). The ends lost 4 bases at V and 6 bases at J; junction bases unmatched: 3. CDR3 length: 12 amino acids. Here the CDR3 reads CASSRRGSEQYV. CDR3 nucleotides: TGTGCCAGCAGCCGCAGGGGGAGCGAGCAGTACGTC.

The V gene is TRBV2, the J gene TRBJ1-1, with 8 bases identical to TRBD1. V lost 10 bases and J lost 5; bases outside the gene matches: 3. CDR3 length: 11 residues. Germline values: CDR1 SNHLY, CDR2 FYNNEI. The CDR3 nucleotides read TGTGCCACTCGGACAGGGACTGAAGCTTTCTTT. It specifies CATRTGTEAFF.

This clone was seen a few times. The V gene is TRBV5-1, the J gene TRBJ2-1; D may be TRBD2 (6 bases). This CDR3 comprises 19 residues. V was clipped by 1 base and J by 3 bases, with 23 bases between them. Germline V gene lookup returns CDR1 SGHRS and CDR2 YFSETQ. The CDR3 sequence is CASSLKPRVGRELYNEQFF. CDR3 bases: TGCGCCAGCAGCTTGAAGCCCCGGGTTGGGCGGGAACTCTACAATGAGCAGTTCTTC.

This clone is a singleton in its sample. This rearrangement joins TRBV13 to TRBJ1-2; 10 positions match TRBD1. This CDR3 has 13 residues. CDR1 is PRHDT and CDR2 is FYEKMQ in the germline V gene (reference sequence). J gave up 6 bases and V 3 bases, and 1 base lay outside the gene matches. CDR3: CASSFGQGDGYTF. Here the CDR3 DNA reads TGTGCCAGCAGCTTCGGACAGGGGGATGGCTACACCTTC. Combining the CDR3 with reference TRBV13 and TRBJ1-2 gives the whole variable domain AAGVIQSPRHLIKEKRETATLKCYPIPRHDTVYWYQQGPGQDPQFLISFYEKMQSDKGSIPDRFSAQQFSDYHSELNMSSLELGDSALYFCASSFGQGDGYTFGSGTRLTVV.

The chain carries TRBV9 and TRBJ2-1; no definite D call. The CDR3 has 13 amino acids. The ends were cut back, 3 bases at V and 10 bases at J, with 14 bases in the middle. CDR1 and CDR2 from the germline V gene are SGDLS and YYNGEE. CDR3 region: CASSDPQTSEQFF. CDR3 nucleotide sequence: TGTGCCAGCAGCGACCCCCAAACGAGCGAGCAGTTCTTC. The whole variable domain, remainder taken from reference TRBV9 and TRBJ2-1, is DSGVTQTPKHLITATGQRVTLRCSPRSGDLSVYWYQQSLDQGLQFLIQYYNGEERAKGNILERFSAQQFPDLHSELNLSSLELGDSALYFCASSDPQTSEQFFGPGTRLTVL.

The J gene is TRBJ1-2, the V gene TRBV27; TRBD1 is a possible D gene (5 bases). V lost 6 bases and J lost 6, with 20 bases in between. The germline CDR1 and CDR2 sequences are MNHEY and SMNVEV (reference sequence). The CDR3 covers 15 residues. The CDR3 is CASSRWAGEGHGYTF. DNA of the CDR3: TGTGCCAGCAGCCGATGGGCTGGAGAGGGGCATGGCTACACCTTC.

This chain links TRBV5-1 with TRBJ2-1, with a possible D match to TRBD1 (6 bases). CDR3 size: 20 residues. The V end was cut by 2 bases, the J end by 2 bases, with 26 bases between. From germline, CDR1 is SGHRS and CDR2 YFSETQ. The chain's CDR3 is CASSFQARGYRADAYNEQFF. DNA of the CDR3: TGCGCCAGCAGCTTCCAGGCGCGAGGCTACAGGGCGGATGCCTACAATGAGCAGTTCTTC.

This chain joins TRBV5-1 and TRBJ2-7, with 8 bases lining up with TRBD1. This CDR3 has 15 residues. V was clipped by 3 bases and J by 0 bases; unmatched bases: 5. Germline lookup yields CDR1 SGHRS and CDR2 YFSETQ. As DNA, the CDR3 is TGCGCCAGCAGCTGGGGGGACAGGAGCTCCTACGAGCAGTACTTC. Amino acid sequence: CASSWGDRSSYEQYF. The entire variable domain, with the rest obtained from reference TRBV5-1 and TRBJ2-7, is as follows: KAGVTQTPRYLIKTRGQQVTLSCSPISGHRSVSWYQQTPGQGLQFLFEYFSETQRNKGNFPGRFSGRQFSNSRSEMNVSTLELGDSALYLCASSWGDRSSYEQYFGPGTRLTVT.

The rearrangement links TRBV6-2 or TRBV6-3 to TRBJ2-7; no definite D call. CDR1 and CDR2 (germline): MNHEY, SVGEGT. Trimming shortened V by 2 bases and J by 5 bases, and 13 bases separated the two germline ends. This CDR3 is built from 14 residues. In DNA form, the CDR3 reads TGTGCCAGCAGTTACATGGGTACCCCGCACGAGCAGTACGTC. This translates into CASSYMGTPHEQYV.

The CDR3 nucleotides are TGTGCCAGCAGCTTAGTAGCCCTCGCATACAATGAGCAGTTCTTC. The encoded protein is CASSLVALAYNEQFF. The J gene is TRBJ2-1, the V gene TRBV7-2; no clear D gene. Between the trimmed V and J ends, which lost 1 base and 4 bases, there was a span of 11 bases. CDR3 length equals 15 residues. Germline CDR1 reads SGHTA; CDR2 reads FQGNSA.

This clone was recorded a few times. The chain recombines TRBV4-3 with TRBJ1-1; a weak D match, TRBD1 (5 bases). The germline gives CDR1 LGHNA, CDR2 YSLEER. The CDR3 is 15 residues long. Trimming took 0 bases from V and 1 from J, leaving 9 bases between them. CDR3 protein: CASSQDSGGNTEAFF. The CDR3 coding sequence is TGCGCCAGCAGCCAAGATAGTGGGGGGAACACTGAAGCTTTCTTT.

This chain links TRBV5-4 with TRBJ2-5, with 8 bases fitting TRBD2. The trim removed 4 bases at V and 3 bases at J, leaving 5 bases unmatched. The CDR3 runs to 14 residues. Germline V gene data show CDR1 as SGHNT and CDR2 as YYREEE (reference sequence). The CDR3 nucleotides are TGTGCCAGCAGCCAAGCGGGAGTTAAAGAGACCCAGTACTTC. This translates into CASSQAGVKETQYF.

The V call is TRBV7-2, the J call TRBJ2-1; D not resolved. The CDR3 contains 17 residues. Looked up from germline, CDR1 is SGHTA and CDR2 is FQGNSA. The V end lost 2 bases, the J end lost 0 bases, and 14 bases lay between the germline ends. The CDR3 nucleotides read TGTGCCAGCAGCTTATCGGGCCTAAGGAGCTCCTACAATGAGCAGTTCTTC. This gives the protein CASSLSGLRSSYNEQFF.

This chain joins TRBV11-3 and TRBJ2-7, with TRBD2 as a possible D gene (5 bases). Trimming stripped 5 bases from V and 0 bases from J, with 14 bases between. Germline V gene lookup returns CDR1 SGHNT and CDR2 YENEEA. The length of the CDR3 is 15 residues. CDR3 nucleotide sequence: TGTGCCAGCAGCCCCGGGAACTCAAACTCCTACGAGCAGTACTTC. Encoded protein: CASSPGNSNSYEQYF.

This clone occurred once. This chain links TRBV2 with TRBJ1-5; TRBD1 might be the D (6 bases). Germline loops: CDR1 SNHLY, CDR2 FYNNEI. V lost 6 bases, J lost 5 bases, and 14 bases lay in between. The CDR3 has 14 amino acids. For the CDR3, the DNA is TGTGCCAGCAGCCCCCAGGGGTACCATCAGCCCCAGCATTTT. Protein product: CASSPQGYHQPQHF. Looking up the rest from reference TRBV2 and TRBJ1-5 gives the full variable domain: EPEVTQTPSHQVTQMGQEVILRCVPISNHLYFYWYRQILGQKVEFLVSFYNNEISEKSEIFDDQFSVERPDGSNFTLKIRSTKLEDSAMYFCASSPQGYHQPQHFGDGTRLSIL.

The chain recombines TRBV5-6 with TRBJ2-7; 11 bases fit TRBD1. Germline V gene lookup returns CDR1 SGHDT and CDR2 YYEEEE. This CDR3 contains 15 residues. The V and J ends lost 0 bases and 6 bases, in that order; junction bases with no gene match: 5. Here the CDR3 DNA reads TGTGCCAGCAGCTTGGAGGGACAGGGGGTACGCGAGCAGTACGTC. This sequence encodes CASSLEGQGVREQYV.

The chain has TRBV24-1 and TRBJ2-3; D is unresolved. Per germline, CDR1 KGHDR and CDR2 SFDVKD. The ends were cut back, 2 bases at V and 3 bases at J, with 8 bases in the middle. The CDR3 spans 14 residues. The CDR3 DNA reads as TGTGCCACCAGTGATTCCAGTTTTACAGATACGCAGTATTTT. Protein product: CATSDSSFTDTQYF.

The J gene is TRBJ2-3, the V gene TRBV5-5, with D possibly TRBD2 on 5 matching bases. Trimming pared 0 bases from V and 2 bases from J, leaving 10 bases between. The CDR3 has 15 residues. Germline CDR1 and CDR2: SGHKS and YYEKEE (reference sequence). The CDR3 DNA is TGTGCCAGCAGCTTGGTTGGGAGCCCCACAGATACGCAGTATTTT. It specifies CASSLVGSPTDTQYF.

CDR3 DNA sequence: TGCAGCGCATACGGGGGCTACGAGCAGTACTTC. This codes for CSAYGGYEQYF. The chain recombines TRBV29-1 with TRBJ2-7, with a weak D call TRBD2 (6 bases). This CDR3 has 11 residues. From germline, CDR1 is SQVTM and CDR2 ANQGSEA. Trimming took 7 bases from V and 3 from J, leaving 10 bases between them.

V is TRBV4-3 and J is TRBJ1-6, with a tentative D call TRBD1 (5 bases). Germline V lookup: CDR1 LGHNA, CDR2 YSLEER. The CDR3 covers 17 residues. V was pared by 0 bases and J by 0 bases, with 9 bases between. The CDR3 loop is CASSQERGSSYNSPLHF. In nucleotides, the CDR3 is TGCGCCAGCAGCCAAGAAAGGGGAAGCTCCTATAATTCACCCCTCCACTTT.